A single sample gave rise to the 29 T cell receptor beta chains below, sequenced in a study of blood T cell repertoires in COVID-19. Some clones are missing from TCRdb's copy, which holds only in-frame ones; the method was immunoSEQ multiplex PCR. This table holds about 45,000 clones, under 90% found once. The sequenced sample consisted of peripheral blood. Receptors originate from a human donor in a cohort sampled during active COVID-19.

The chain combines TRBV12-1 with TRBJ1-5; the table's D call, TRBD1, was not checked against the DNA. TRBV12-1 is a known pseudogene. The CDR3 is 13 residues long. The CDR3 spells CASSIQGRQPQHF. The DNA for the CDR3 is TGTGCCAGCAGCATACAGGGGCGACAGCCCCAGCATTTT.

This clone was seen more than once but under ten times. V usage is TRBV2 and J usage is TRBJ2-3; TRBD1 agrees at 10 bases. Losses at the gene ends were 6 bases for V and 0 bases for J; bases not matched to a gene: 3. There are 15 residues in the CDR3. Germline V gene data show CDR1 as SNHLY and CDR2 as FYNNEI. In DNA, the CDR3 is TGTGCCAGCAGGCGGGACAGGGGAAGCACAGATACGCAGTATTTT. This translates into CASRRDRGSTDTQYF. Together with reference TRBV2 and TRBJ2-3, the CDR3 gives the full variable domain: EPEVTQTPSHQVTQMGQEVILRCVPISNHLYFYWYRQILGQKVEFLVSFYNNEISEKSEIFDDQFSVERPDGSNFTLKIRSTKLEDSAMYFCASRRDRGSTDTQYFGPGTRLTVL.

The rearrangement joins TRBV7-2 to TRBJ1-1; D may be TRBD1 (6 bases). CDR1 and CDR2 (germline): SGHTA, FQGNSA. The CDR3 length is 13 residues. V lost 6 bases and J 11 bases, leaving 19 bases between the germline ends. The CDR3 DNA reads TGTGCCAGCAGGAACTCGTTACAGGGCAGGGCTTTCTTT. This codes for CASRNSLQGRAFF.

This chain connects TRBV21-1 to TRBJ2-1; the DNA was not used to check the table's D call, TRBD1. TRBV21-1 is classified as a pseudogene. This CDR3 has 16 residues. CDR3 protein: CASSKDTGGVINEQFF. CDR3 sequence (DNA): TGTGCCAGCAGCAAAGATACAGGGGGCGTAATCAATGAGCAGTTCTTC.

The table lists this clone with a few counts. V usage is TRBV10-2 and J usage is TRBJ2-2; 11 nucleotides agree with TRBD1. The V segment lost 8 bases and the J segment 6 bases; nucleotides outside the gene matches: 5. From germline, CDR1 is WSHSY and CDR2 SAAADI. This CDR3 comprises 14 residues. For the CDR3, the DNA is TGCGCCAGCCGGGGACAGGGGGAAGCCGGGGAGCTGTTTTTT. Its protein product is CASRGQGEAGELFF.

This clone has only one observation. The chain links TRBV20-1 to TRBJ1-3; maybe TRBD1 (5 bases). The CDR3 extends over 14 amino acids. Germline V CDR1 and CDR2: DFQATT, SNEGSKA (reference sequence). Trimming cost V 3 bases and J 2 bases, with 11 bases left between them. This CDR3 is CSASTSGAGNTIYF. The DNA for the CDR3 is TGCAGTGCTAGTACGTCGGGGGCTGGAAACACCATATATTTT.

The chain recombines TRBV19 with TRBJ2-3, with D possibly TRBD2 on 5 matching bases. The CDR3 is 15 residues long. From germline, CDR1 is LNHDA and CDR2 SQIVND (reference sequence). The V end lost 3 bases, the J end lost 1 base, and 11 bases lay between the germline ends. CDR3 nucleotide sequence: TGTGCCAGTAGTATCGGGCTCGGGGGCACAGATACGCAGTATTTT. Protein product: CASSIGLGGTDTQYF.

This clone is a singleton in its sample. The chain has TRBV18 and TRBJ2-1; D is unresolved. Trimming left V 0 bases short and J 8 bases short, with 8 bases between. Germline V lookup: CDR1 KGHSH, CDR2 LQKENI. The CDR3 runs to 13 residues. CDR3 in DNA: TGTGCCAGCTCACCACCATCCTCCCATGAGCAGTTCTTC. This codes for CASSPPSSHEQFF.

The genes are TRBV25-1 and TRBJ1-6; 10 bases match TRBD1. The CDR3 length is 14 residues. Germline V gene data show CDR1 as MGHDK and CDR2 as SYGVNS. Trimming cost V 4 bases and J 9 bases; bases outside gene matches: 3. In DNA, the CDR3 is TGTGCCAGCAGTGGGGACAGGGGAATTTCACCCCTCCACTTT. Amino acid sequence: CASSGDRGISPLHF.

V gene TRBV10-3 combines with J gene TRBJ1-2; 8 bases align to TRBD1. CDR3 length equals 15 residues. Germline CDR1 is ENHRY and CDR2 is SYGVKD. V lost 4 bases to trimming and J lost 6 bases; unmatched junction nucleotides: 10. The DNA of the CDR3 is TGTGCCATCAGTGGGAGAGGACAGGGCTTAAATGGCTACACCTTC. The encoded protein is CAISGRGQGLNGYTF.

The table lists this clone with a few counts. This specimen includes other DNA sequences encoding the same CDR3. The V gene is TRBV2, the J gene TRBJ1-3; possibly TRBD1 for D (5 bases). Germline CDR1 is SNHLY and CDR2 is FYNNEI. The CDR3 covers 13 residues. The V end was cut by 6 bases, the J end by 2 bases, with 8 bases between. CDR3 DNA sequence: TGTGCCAGCAGATCGGGGGCTGGAAACACCATATATTTT. Translation gives CASRSGAGNTIYF.

This chain joins TRBV4-1 and TRBJ2-3; TRBD2 is a possible D gene (7 bases). The V gene lost 4 bases and the J gene lost 6 bases, with 14 bases spanning the gap. Germline V gene sequence: CDR1 MGHRA, CDR2 YSYEKL. The CDR3 is made up of 14 amino acids. DNA for the CDR3: TGCGCCAGCAGCCCGACGGGGGGCGAGGATACGCAGTATTTT. Its protein is CASSPTGGEDTQYF.

This clone was seen a few times. CDR3 nucleotides: TGTGCCAGCAGCTTCCTACAGAGAAACACTGAAGCTTTCTTT. It codes for CASSFLQRNTEAFF. The chain has TRBV5-6 and TRBJ1-1, with D unresolved. V lost 2 bases to trimming and J lost 2 bases, with 10 bases between them. The CDR3 runs 14 residues. Germline lookup yields CDR1 SGHDT and CDR2 YYEEEE.

This clone was detected only once. The chain couples TRBV6-2 or TRBV6-3 to TRBJ2-5; perhaps D is TRBD1 or TRBD2 (6 bases each). The CDR3 totals 15 residues. Trimming shortened V by 6 bases and J by 5 bases, and 19 bases separated the two germline ends. CDR1 is MNHEY, CDR2 SVGEGT, per germline. The CDR3 DNA follows: TGTGCCAGCAGCCAGGGGACTCGGGAGTTGGAGACCCAGTACTTC. It yields the protein CASSQGTRELETQYF.

The chain combines TRBV4-3 with TRBJ2-7, with 12 nucleotides matching TRBD2. CDR1 LGHNA and CDR2 YSLEER come from the germline V gene. V lost 1 base and J lost 3; bases outside the gene matches: 1. There are 15 residues in the CDR3. Written as DNA, the CDR3 is TGCGCCAGCAGCCAAGGGACTAGCGGGGTCTACGAGCAGTACTTC. Protein sequence: CASSQGTSGVYEQYF.

The chain recombines TRBV5-1 with TRBJ2-2, with D perhaps TRBD1 (5 bases). The germline gives CDR1 SGHRS, CDR2 YFSETQ. V lost 4 bases, J lost 6 bases, and 19 bases lay in between. The CDR3 has 16 amino acids. CDR3 bases: TGCGCCAGCAGCCGCCGGCAGGGCGGCCCACCCGGGGAGCTGTTTTTT. It codes for CASSRRQGGPPGELFF.

The rearrangement links TRBV10-3 to TRBJ1-1; a possible D gene is TRBD1 (6 bases). V shed 5 bases and J shed 3 bases, with 7 bases lying between them. Germline V gene lookup returns CDR1 ENHRY and CDR2 SYGVKD. CDR3 length equals 12 residues. DNA of the CDR3: TGTGCCATCAGTCCAGGGGACACTGAAGCTTTCTTT. Its protein is CAISPGDTEAFF.

This chain joins TRBV5-4 and TRBJ1-6, with a weak D call TRBD1 (5 bases). The V gene lost 4 bases and the J gene lost 1 base, with 12 bases spanning the gap. This CDR3 has 16 amino acids. The V gene's germline CDR1 is SGHNT and CDR2 YYREEE (reference sequence). The CDR3 region is CASSGGVGSYNSPLHF. The CDR3 nucleotides read TGTGCCAGCAGCGGAGGGGTTGGGTCCTATAATTCACCCCTCCACTTT.

The chain links TRBV27 to TRBJ2-6; 10 bases match TRBD1. With 6 bases clipped from V and 0 bases from J, the junction kept 8 bases outside the gene matches. The CDR3 runs 18 residues. Germline V gene sequence: CDR1 MNHEY, CDR2 SMNVEV (reference sequence). The CDR3 spells CASRYLGTGVSGANVLTF. CDR3 nucleotide sequence: TGTGCCAGCAGATACCTAGGGACAGGGGTCTCTGGGGCCAACGTCCTGACTTTC.

The chain couples TRBV6-5 to TRBJ1-4; TRBD1 might be the D (5 bases). Trimming pared 1 base from V and 8 bases from J, leaving 11 bases between. CDR1 is MNHEY, CDR2 SVGAGI, per germline. This CDR3 is 14 amino acids long. This CDR3 reads CASSYWGGGEKLFF. For the CDR3, the DNA is TGTGCCAGCAGTTACTGGGGGGGAGGGGAAAAACTGTTTTTT.

The chain combines TRBV27 with TRBJ2-3; D is perhaps TRBD2 (6 bases). Trimming took off 6 bases at V and 0 bases at J, with 16 bases between the two ends. Germline loops: CDR1 MNHEY, CDR2 SMNVEV (reference sequence). This CDR3 comprises 16 residues. The chain's CDR3 is CASRTPGLPSTDTQYF. The CDR3, as DNA: TGTGCCAGCAGAACCCCGGGACTCCCTAGCACAGATACGCAGTATTTT.

This sequence joins TRBV5-6 and TRBJ2-7, with D perhaps TRBD2 (6 bases). The germline V gene encodes CDR1 SGHDT and CDR2 YYEEEE. Trimming removed 5 bases from V and 3 bases from J, with 15 bases in between. CDR3 length: 14 residues. This chain's CDR3 is CASRPRGRGYEQYV. CDR3 sequence (DNA): TGTGCCAGCAGACCGCGGGGCCGGGGCTACGAGCAGTACGTC.

The rearrangement uses TRBV19 and TRBJ1-5; D gene uncertain. The CDR3 consists of 12 residues. Germline V gives CDR1 LNHDA, CDR2 SQIVND (reference sequence). Trimming left V 2 bases short and J 4 bases short, with 3 bases between. CDR3 sequence (DNA): TGTGCCAGTAGTATACGTAATCAGCCCCAGCATTTT. Residues: CASSIRNQPQHF.

The rearrangement links TRBV3-1 (or the pseudogene TRBV3-2) to TRBJ1-3; D might be TRBD1 (5 bases). This CDR3 contains 17 residues. Trimming shortened V by 0 bases and J by 1 base, and 13 bases separated the two germline ends. Germline V gene data show CDR1 as LGHDT and CDR2 as YNNKEL (reference sequence). This CDR3 reads CASSQDSGFKSGNTIYF. The CDR3, as DNA: TGTGCCAGCAGCCAAGATTCAGGGTTTAAGTCTGGAAACACCATATATTTT.

This chain connects TRBV7-6 to TRBJ1-6; D gene ambiguous. The ends were cut back, 5 bases at V and 4 bases at J, with 6 bases in the middle. Germline V gene lookup returns CDR1 SGHVS and CDR2 FNYEAQ. This CDR3 has 13 amino acids. CDR3 sequence reads: CASSGQYNSPLHF. CDR3 in DNA: TGTGCCAGCAGCGGTCAGTATAATTCACCCCTCCACTTT.

This chain uses TRBV12-3 or TRBV12-4 with TRBJ1-6; 7 bases match TRBD1. V lost 5 bases and J lost 8; bases outside the gene matches: 3. The CDR3 contains 13 residues. The CDR3 DNA reads TGTGCCAGCAGTCCCACAGGGGATTCACCCCTCCACTTT. Protein: CASSPTGDSPLHF.

This clone has more than one count but fewer than ten. The genes are TRBV27 and TRBJ1-2, with D perhaps TRBD1 (6 bases). Trimming removed 2 bases from V and 4 bases from J, with 11 bases in between. CDR1 is MNHEY, CDR2 SMNVEV, per germline (reference sequence). The CDR3 covers 14 residues. CDR3: CASSLGGQTYGYTF. The CDR3, as DNA: TGTGCCAGCAGTTTAGGAGGACAGACCTATGGCTACACCTTC.

This clone was observed a single time. The chain employs TRBV2 and TRBJ2-2; 10 nucleotides line up with TRBD1. The CDR3 sequence is 15 residues long. V lost 6 bases and J lost 6; bases outside the gene matches: 7. Germline V gene data show CDR1 as SNHLY and CDR2 as FYNNEI. The chain's CDR3 is CASSRDRGRAGELFF. In DNA, the CDR3 is TGTGCCAGCAGCCGGGACAGGGGAAGGGCCGGGGAGCTGTTTTTT.

This clone has a single count. The V and J genes are TRBV6-1 and TRBJ1-2, with 8 bases matching TRBD1. CDR1 MNHNS and CDR2 SASEGT come from the germline V gene. CDR3 size: 15 residues. With V trimmed by 3 bases and J by 1 base, 4 bases remained unmatched. Here the CDR3 DNA reads TGTGCCAGCAGTGAGGCGGGACAGGTTAACTATGGCTACACCTTC. The encoded protein is CASSEAGQVNYGYTF.